This TCR beta chain was retrieved from a study of immune heterogeneity within non-small cell lung tumors. Study-level information: A handful of squamous cell carcinomas, some eleven non-squamous carcinomas and 1 not otherwise specified made up the tumors. General observations from the study: Identical dominant CDR3 beta clonotypes showed recurrence across tumor sites within a patient, and site-unique high-frequency clones were also present. The repertoire of each individual patient held high-frequency T-cell receptor beta clonotypes that were largely distinct from those of other patients.

This clonotype was counted at least ten times. The antigen remains unidentified. CDR1 is MDHEN, CDR2 SYDVKM, per germline. Trimming removed 6 bases at V and 5 bases at J, with 21 bases between. The CDR3 extends over 16 amino acids. Bulk tumor genomic DNA served as template, at about 600 ng per sample. Surgery yielded several widely spaced biopsies per primary tumor. Patients went through curative surgery, and their non-small cell lung cancer was untreated and newly diagnosed. Donor patients had newly diagnosed non-small cell lung cancer and were having surgery with curative intent. Multiplex PCR amplified TCR beta CDR3 with 32 V and 13 J primers. One entry per CDR3 protein, called by TCRdb with MiXCR from the multiplex PCR reads. The table has approximately 11,000 distinct CDR3 sequences, about 31% seen once.

The clonotype comes from a woman aged 45-65 years with non-small cell lung cancer. The sample comprised lung tumor tissue. The rearrangement joins TRBV28 to TRBJ2-3, with TRBD2 as a possible D gene (6 bases). The CDR3 coding sequence is TGTGCCAGCAGAACCGCTAGCGCGTCCGGAATAGATACGCAGTATTTT. This codes for CASRTASASGIDTQYF.